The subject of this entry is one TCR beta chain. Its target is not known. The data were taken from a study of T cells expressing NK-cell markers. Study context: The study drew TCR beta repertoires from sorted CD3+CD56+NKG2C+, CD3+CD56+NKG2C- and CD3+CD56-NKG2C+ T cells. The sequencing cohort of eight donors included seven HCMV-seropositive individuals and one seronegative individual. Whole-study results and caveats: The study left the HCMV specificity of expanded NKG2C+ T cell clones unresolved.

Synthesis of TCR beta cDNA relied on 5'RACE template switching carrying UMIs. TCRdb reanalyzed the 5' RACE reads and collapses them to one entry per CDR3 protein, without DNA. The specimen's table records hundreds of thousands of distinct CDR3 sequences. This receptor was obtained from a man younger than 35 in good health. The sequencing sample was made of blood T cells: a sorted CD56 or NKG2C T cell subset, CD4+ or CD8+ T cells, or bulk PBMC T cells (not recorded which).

The CDR3 sequence: CASSPGGGVGELFF. This rearrangement joins TRBV3-1 to TRBJ2-2; TCRdb lists TRBD2, though no DNA is available to test this call. CDR1 and CDR2 from the germline V gene are LGHDT and YNNKEL (reference sequence). CDR3 size: 14 residues.